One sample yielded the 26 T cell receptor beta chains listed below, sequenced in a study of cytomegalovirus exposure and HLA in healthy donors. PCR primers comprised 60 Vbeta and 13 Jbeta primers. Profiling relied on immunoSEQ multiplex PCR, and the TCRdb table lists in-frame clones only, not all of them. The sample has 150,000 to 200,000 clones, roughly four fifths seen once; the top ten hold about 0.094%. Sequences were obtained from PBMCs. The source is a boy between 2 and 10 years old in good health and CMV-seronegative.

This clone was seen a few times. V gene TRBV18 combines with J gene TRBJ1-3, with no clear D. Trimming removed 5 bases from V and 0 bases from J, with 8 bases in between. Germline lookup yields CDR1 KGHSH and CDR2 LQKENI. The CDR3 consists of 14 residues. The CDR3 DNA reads TGTGCCAGCTCAGCCGGTCCCTCTGGAAACACCATATATTTT. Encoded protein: CASSAGPSGNTIYF.

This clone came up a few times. The chain's CDR3 is CASSYDRVHGYTF. The CDR3, as DNA: TGTGCCAGCAGTTATGACAGGGTTCACGGCTACACCTTC. The J gene is TRBJ1-2, the V gene TRBV5-4; 7 nucleotides agree with TRBD1. Per the germline V gene, CDR1 is SGHNT and CDR2 is YYREEE (reference sequence). CDR3 length equals 13 residues. J lost 8 bases, V lost 5 bases, and 9 bases had no gene match.

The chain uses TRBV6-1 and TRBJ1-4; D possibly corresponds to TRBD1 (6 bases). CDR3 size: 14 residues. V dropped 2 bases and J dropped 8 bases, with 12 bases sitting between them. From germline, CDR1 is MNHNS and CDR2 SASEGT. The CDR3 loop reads CASSEWGGLEKLFF. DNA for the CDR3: TGTGCCAGCAGTGAATGGGGGGGGCTGGAAAAACTGTTTTTT.

The CDR3 spells CSVGPGDQETQYF. In nucleotides, the CDR3 is TGCAGCGTGGGGCCAGGGGACCAAGAGACCCAGTACTTC. V gene TRBV29-1 combines with J gene TRBJ2-5; D may be TRBD1 (6 bases). V lost 6 bases and J 0 bases, leaving 11 bases between the germline ends. The V gene's germline CDR1 is SQVTM and CDR2 ANQGSEA. The CDR3 covers 13 residues.

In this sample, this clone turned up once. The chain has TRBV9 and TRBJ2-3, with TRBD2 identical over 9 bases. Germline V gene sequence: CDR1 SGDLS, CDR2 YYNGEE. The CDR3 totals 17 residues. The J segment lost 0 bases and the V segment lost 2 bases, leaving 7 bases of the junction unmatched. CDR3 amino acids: CASSVTMAGGSTDTQYF. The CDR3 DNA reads TGTGCCAGCAGCGTGACTATGGCGGGGGGGAGCACAGATACGCAGTATTTT.

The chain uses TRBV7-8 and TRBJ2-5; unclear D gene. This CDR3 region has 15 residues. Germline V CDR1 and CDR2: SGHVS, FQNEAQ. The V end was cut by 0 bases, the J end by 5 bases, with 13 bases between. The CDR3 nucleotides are TGTGCCAGCAGCTTAGCTCGAGGTAGTCGCGAGACCCAGTACTTC. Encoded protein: CASSLARGSRETQYF.

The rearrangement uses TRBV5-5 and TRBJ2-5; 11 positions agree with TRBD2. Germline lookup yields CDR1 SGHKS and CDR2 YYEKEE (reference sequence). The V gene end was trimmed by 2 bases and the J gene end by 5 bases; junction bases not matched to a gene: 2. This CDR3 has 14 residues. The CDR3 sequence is CASSFRTSGETQYF. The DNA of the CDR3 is TGTGCCAGCAGCTTCCGGACTAGCGGGGAGACCCAGTACTTC. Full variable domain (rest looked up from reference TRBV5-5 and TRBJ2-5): DAGVTQSPTHLIKTRGQQVTLRCSPISGHKSVSWYQQVLGQGPQFIFQYYEKEERGRGNFPDRFSARQFPNYSSELNVNALLLGDSALYLCASSFRTSGETQYFGPGTRLLVL.

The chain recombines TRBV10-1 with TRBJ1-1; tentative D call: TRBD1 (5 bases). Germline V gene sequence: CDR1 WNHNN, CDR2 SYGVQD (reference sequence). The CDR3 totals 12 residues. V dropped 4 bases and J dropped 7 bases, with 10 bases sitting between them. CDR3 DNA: TGCGCCAGCAGTGGTAGGGACTTTGAAGCTTTCTTT. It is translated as CASSGRDFEAFF.

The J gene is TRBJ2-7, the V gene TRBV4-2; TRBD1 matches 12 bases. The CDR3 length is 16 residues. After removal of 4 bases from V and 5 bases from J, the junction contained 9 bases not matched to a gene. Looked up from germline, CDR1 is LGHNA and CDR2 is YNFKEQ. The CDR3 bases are TGTGCCAGCAGCCCCCCGTGGGGGACAGGGGGCCACGAGCAGTACTTC. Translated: CASSPPWGTGGHEQYF.

CDR3 DNA sequence: TGTGCCAGCAGTCCAATACGCGGACAGGGAAGGGGATCTGGAAACACCATATATTTT. Its translation: CASSPIRGQGRGSGNTIYF. V gene TRBV28 combines with J gene TRBJ1-3, with 8 bases aligning to TRBD1. CDR1 and CDR2 (germline): MDHEN, SYDVKM. V gave up 5 bases and J gave up 1 base; unmatched junction bases: 16. The CDR3 consists of 19 residues.

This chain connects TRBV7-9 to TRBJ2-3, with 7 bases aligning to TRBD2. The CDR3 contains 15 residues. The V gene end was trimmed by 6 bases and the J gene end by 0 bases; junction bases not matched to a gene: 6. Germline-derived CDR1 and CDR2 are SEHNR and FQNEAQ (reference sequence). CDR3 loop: CASRLSGVSTDTQYF. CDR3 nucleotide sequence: TGTGCCAGCAGATTGAGCGGGGTTAGCACAGATACGCAGTATTTT.

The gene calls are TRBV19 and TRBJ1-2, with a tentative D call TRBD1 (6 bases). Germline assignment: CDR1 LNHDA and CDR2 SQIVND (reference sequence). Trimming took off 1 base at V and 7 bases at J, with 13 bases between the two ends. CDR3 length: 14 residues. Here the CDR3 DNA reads TGTGCCAGTAGTATAGTTGCCAGGGGAACTGGCTACACCTTC. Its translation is CASSIVARGTGYTF. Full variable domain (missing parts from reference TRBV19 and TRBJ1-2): DGGITQSPKYLFRKEGQNVTLSCEQNLNHDAMYWYRQDPGQGLRLIYYSQIVNDFQKGDIAEGYSVSREKKESFPLTVTSAQKNPTAFYLCASSIVARGTGYTFGSGTRLTVV.

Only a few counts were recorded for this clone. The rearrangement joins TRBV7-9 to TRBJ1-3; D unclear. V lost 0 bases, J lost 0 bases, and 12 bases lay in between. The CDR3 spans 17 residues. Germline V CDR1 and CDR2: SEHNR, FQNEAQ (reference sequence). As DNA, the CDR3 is TGTGCCAGCAGCTTAGCTCCGGGGAGATACTCTGGAAACACCATATATTTT. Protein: CASSLAPGRYSGNTIYF.

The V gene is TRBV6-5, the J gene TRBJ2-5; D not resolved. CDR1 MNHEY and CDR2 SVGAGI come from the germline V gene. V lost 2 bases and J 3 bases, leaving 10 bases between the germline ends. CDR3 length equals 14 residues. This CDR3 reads CASSYRVDKETQYF. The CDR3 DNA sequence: TGTGCCAGCAGTTACCGGGTCGATAAAGAGACCCAGTACTTC.

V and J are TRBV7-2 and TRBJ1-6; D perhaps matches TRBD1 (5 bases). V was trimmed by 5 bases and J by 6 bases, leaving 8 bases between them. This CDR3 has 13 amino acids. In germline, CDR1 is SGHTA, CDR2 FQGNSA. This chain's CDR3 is CASSPRANSPLHF. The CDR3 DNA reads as TGTGCCAGCAGCCCCAGGGCTAATTCACCCCTCCACTTT.

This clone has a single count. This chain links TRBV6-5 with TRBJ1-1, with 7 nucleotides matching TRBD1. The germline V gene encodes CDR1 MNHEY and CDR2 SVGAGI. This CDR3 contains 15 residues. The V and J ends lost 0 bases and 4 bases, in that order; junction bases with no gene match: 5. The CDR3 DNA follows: TGTGCCAGCAGTTACTCGACAGGGTTGAGCACTGAAGCTTTCTTT. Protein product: CASSYSTGLSTEAFF.

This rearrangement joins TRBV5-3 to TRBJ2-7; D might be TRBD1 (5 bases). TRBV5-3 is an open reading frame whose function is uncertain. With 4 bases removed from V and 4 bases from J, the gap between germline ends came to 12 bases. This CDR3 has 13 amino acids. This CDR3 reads CARSPAGRYEQYF. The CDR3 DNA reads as TGTGCCAGAAGCCCGGCAGGGCGGTACGAGCAGTACTTC.

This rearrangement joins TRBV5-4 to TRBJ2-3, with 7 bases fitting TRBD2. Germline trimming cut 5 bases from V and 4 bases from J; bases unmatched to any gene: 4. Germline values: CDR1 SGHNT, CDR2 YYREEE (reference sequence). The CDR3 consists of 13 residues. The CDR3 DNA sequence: TGTGCCAGCAGACGGGGAGGGGCAGATACGCAGTATTTT. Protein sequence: CASRRGGADTQYF. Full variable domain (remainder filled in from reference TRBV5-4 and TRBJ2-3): ETGVTQSPTHLIKTRGQQVTLRCSSQSGHNTVSWYQQALGQGPQFIFQYYREEENGRGNFPPRFSGLQFPNYSSELNVNALELDDSALYLCASRRGGADTQYFGPGTRLTVL.

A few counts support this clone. The CDR3 region has the DNA TGTGCCAGCAGCTTATACCACAGGCGAGGTCTCGGTGGAAACACCATATATTTT. This translates into CASSLYHRRGLGGNTIYF. The chain combines TRBV13 with TRBJ1-3, with D possibly TRBD1 on 5 matching bases. The CDR3 runs 18 residues. From germline, CDR1 is PRHDT and CDR2 FYEKMQ (reference sequence). The V end was cut by 2 bases, the J end by 3 bases, with 20 bases between.

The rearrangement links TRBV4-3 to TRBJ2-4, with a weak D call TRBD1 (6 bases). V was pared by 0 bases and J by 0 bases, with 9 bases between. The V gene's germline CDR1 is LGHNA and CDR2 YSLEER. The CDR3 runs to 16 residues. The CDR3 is CASSQEWGLAKNIQYF. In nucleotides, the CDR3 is TGCGCCAGCAGCCAAGAATGGGGGCTAGCCAAAAACATTCAGTACTTC.

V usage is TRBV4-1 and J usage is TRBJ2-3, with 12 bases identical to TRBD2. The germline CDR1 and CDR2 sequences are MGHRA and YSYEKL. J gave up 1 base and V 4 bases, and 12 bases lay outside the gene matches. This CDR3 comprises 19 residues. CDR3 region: CASSPAQLAGGPRTDTQYF. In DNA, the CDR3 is TGCGCCAGCAGCCCTGCACAGCTAGCGGGGGGGCCTCGCACAGATACGCAGTATTTT.

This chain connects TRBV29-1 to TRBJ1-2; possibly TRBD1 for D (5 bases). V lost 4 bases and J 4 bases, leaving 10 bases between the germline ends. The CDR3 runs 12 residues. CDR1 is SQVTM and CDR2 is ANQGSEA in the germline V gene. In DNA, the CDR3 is TGCAGCGTTGCTGACAGCTTCTATGGCTACACCTTC. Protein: CSVADSFYGYTF.

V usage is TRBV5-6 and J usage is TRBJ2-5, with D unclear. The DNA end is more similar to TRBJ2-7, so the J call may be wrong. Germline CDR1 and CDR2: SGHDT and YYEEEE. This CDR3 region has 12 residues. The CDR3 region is CASSLDFYEQYF. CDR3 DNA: TGTGCCAGCAGCTTGGACTTCTACGAGCAGTACTTC.

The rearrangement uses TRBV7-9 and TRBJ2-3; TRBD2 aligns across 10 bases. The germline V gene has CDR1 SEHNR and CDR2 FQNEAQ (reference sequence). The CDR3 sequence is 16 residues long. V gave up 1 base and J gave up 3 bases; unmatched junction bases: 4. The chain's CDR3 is CASSLVAGGLTDTQYF. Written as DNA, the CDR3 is TGTGCCAGCAGCTTAGTAGCGGGGGGCTTAACAGATACGCAGTATTTT. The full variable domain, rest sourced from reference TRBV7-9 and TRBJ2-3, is DTGVSQNPRHKITKRGQNVTFRCDPISEHNRLYWYRQTLGQGPEFLTYFQNEAQLEKSRLLSDRFSAERPKGSFSTLEIQRTEQGDSAMYLCASSLVAGGLTDTQYFGPGTRLTVL.

The CDR3 sequence: CASSLDRVSNYGYTF. CDR3 DNA: TGTGCCAGCAGCTTGGACAGGGTCAGTAACTATGGCTACACCTTC. V gene TRBV5-4 combines with J gene TRBJ1-2, with D maybe TRBD1 (6 bases). V was shortened by 0 bases and J by 1 base, with 10 bases between the two germline ends. Per germline, CDR1 SGHNT and CDR2 YYREEE (reference sequence). The CDR3 is 15 amino acids.

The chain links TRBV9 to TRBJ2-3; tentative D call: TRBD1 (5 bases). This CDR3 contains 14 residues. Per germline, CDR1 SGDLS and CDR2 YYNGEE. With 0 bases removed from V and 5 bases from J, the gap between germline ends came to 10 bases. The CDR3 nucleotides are TGTGCCAGCAGCGTAGTAGGGGCCCAAGATACGCAGTATTTT. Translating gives CASSVVGAQDTQYF.